This T cell receptor beta chain derives from a study of response to subunit inactivated influenza vaccine. Trimming removed 5 bases from V and 4 bases from J, with 14 bases in between. Germline assignment: CDR1 MDHEN and CDR2 SYDVKM. CDR3 length: 14 amino acids. This clonotype has only a few counts. Its antigen is as yet unknown. In TCRdb, the RT-PCR reads were re-called with MiXCR into one record per CDR3 protein. The profile shows about 160,000 distinct CDR3 sequences, roughly a tenth of them singletons. Whole-study results and caveats: Few new T cells, the authors suggested, are recruited by each seasonal influenza vaccination.

The specimen was non-naive T cells sorted from PBMCs, collected roughly 48 days after vaccination. The genes are TRBV28 and TRBJ1-2; TRBD1 is a possible D gene (5 bases). The clonotype originates from a man in his fifties or sixties who received an inactivated influenza vaccine. CDR3 nucleotide sequence: TGTGCCAGCAGTCGTCCGCAAGGGGTCTATGGCTACACCTTC. Amino acids: CASSRPQGVYGYTF.